These 10 T cell receptor beta chains were all obtained from the same sample, sequenced in a study of blood T cell repertoires in COVID-19. Sequencing used immunoSEQ multiplex PCR; TCRdb keeps in-frame clones, though not all of them. The table has approximately 150,000 clones, roughly 90% seen once. The sample was peripheral blood. The receptors derive from a human donor in a cohort sampled during active COVID-19.

This clone was seen a single time. The chain employs TRBV9 and TRBJ1-2; 7 nucleotides match TRBD1. With 0 bases clipped from V and 7 bases from J, the junction kept 3 bases outside the gene matches. Germline CDR1 and CDR2: SGDLS and YYNGEE. The CDR3 has 13 amino acids. CDR3 sequence reads: CASSVGQGGGYTF. For the CDR3, the DNA is TGTGCCAGCAGCGTAGGGCAGGGGGGTGGCTACACCTTC. The full variable domain, in which reference TRBV9 and TRBJ1-2 provide the parts outside the CDR3, is DSGVTQTPKHLITATGQRVTLRCSPRSGDLSVYWYQQSLDQGLQFLIQYYNGEERAKGNILERFSAQQFPDLHSELNLSSLELGDSALYFCASSVGQGGGYTFGSGTRLTVV.

The rearrangement uses TRBV5-1 and TRBJ1-2, with 10 bases aligning to TRBD1. V lost 4 bases and J lost 7; bases outside the gene matches: 10. The CDR3 is 15 residues long. Looked up from germline, CDR1 is SGHRS and CDR2 is YFSETQ. The CDR3 region is CASSPRRQGAAGYTF. The DNA of the CDR3 is TGCGCCAGCAGCCCGCGACGACAGGGGGCGGCTGGCTACACCTTC.

J is TRBJ1-4 and V is TRBV9; 8 bases match TRBD1. Germline V CDR1 and CDR2: SGDLS, YYNGEE. V gave up 1 base and J gave up 7 bases; unmatched junction bases: 3. The CDR3 length is 14 residues. The CDR3 sequence: CASSVSGGGEKLFF. CDR3 DNA sequence: TGTGCCAGCAGCGTATCAGGGGGCGGTGAAAAACTGTTTTTT.

Comments on this clone: The identical CDR3 is also encoded by other nucleotide sequences in the sample. The V gene is TRBV7-2, the J gene TRBJ2-5; 7 bases match TRBD1. With 5 bases clipped from V and 4 bases from J, the junction kept 7 bases outside the gene matches. The CDR3 runs to 14 residues. Germline V gene sequence: CDR1 SGHTA, CDR2 FQGNSA. The CDR3 nucleotides are TGTGCCAGCAGCCCAAGACAGGGAGCAGAGACCCAGTACTTC. It translates to CASSPRQGAETQYF.

This rearrangement joins TRBV6-2 or TRBV6-3 to TRBJ2-3; TRBD2 matches 7 bases. V dropped 0 bases and J dropped 6; count of bases not matched to a gene: 12. Germline V CDR1 and CDR2: MNHEY, SVGEGT. This CDR3 has 17 residues. CDR3 loop: CASSYSGRLARRDTQYF. The CDR3 DNA follows: TGTGCCAGCAGTTACTCGGGGCGACTAGCCCGCAGGGATACGCAGTATTTT.

The J gene is TRBJ2-2, the V gene TRBV5-1; TRBD2 aligns across 8 bases. V was clipped by 2 bases and J by 2 bases; unmatched bases: 5. Per the germline V gene, CDR1 is SGHRS and CDR2 is YFSETQ. The CDR3 loop spans 16 amino acids. DNA of the CDR3: TGCGCCAGCAGCTTCGCGGGGGGCAGCAACACCGGGGAGCTGTTTTTT. Translating gives CASSFAGGSNTGELFF.

As DNA, the CDR3 is TGTGCCAGCAGTTACTCGCAGACTGAAGCTTTCTTT. It specifies CASSYSQTEAFF. The V gene is TRBV6-6, the J gene TRBJ1-1; D not resolved. The CDR3 contains 12 residues. V lost 0 bases to trimming and J lost 5 bases, with 4 bases between them. CDR1 and CDR2 (germline): MNHNY, SVGAGI (reference sequence).

This clone was counted between two and nine times. The J gene is TRBJ1-5, the V gene TRBV5-4; D is uncertain. There are 15 residues in the CDR3. Germline loops: CDR1 SGHNT, CDR2 YYREEE (reference sequence). V was trimmed by 0 bases and J by 3 bases, leaving 10 bases between them. The CDR3 DNA is TGTGCCAGCAGCTTGGAACCGACTTCCAATCAGCCCCAGCATTTT. Protein product: CASSLEPTSNQPQHF.

V gene TRBV5-5 combines with J gene TRBJ1-5, with TRBD1 matching over 7 bases. This CDR3 has 18 amino acids. Unmatched junction bases numbered 9, after V lost 0 bases and J lost 0 bases. The germline V gene encodes CDR1 SGHKS and CDR2 YYEKEE (reference sequence). CDR3 sequence reads: CASSLEQGQRYSNQPQHF. The DNA for the CDR3 is TGTGCCAGCAGCTTGGAACAGGGGCAAAGATATAGCAATCAGCCCCAGCATTTT.

This clone was seen more than once but under ten times. The rearrangement uses TRBV9 and TRBJ1-2; D remains unclear. This CDR3 is built from 11 residues. Germline loops: CDR1 SGDLS, CDR2 YYNGEE. V was shortened by 4 bases and J by 7 bases, with 8 bases between the two germline ends. The CDR3 spells CASSRFGGYTF. CDR3 sequence (DNA): TGTGCCAGCAGCCGTTTCGGTGGCTACACCTTC. The complete variable domain, with remaining parts taken from reference TRBV9 and TRBJ1-2, reads DSGVTQTPKHLITATGQRVTLRCSPRSGDLSVYWYQQSLDQGLQFLIQYYNGEERAKGNILERFSAQQFPDLHSELNLSSLELGDSALYFCASSRFGGYTFGSGTRLTVV.